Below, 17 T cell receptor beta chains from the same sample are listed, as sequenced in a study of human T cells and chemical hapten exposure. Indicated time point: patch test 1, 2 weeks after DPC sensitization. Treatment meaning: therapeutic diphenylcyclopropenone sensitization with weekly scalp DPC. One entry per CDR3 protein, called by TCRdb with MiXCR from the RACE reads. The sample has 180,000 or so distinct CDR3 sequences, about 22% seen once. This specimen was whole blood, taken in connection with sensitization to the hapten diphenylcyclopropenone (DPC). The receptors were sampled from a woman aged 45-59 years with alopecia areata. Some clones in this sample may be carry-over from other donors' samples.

Here the CDR3 reads CASSLGGAVNEKLFF. The CDR3 coding sequence is TGTGCCAGCAGCTTAGGAGGGGCGGTCAATGAAAAACTGTTTTTT. This rearrangement joins TRBV7-8 to TRBJ1-4; D is perhaps TRBD1 (5 bases). Per the germline V gene, CDR1 is SGHVS and CDR2 is FQNEAQ. Trimming removed 1 base from V and 5 bases from J, with 11 bases in between. The CDR3 consists of 15 residues.

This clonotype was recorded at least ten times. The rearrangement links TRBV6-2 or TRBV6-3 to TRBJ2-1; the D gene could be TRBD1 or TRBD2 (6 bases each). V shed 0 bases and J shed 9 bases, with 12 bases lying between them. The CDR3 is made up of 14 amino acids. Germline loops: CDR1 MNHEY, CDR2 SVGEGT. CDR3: CASSYSLGGIEQFF. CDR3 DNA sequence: TGTGCCAGCAGTTACTCTCTAGGGGGGATTGAGCAGTTCTTC.

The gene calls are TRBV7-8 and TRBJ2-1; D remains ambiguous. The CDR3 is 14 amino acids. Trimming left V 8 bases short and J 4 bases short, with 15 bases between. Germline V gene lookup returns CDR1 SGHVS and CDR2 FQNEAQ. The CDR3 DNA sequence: TGTGCCAGCGGGCTAAGACCCTTTTACAATGAGCAGTTCTTC. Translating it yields CASGLRPFYNEQFF.

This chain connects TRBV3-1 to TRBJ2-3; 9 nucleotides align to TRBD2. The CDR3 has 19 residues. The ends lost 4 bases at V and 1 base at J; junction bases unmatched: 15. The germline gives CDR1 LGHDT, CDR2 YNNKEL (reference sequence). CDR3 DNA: TGTGCCAGCAGCCTAATTAGCGGGAGCTCACCCCCCCGCACAGATACGCAGTATTTT. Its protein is CASSLISGSSPPRTDTQYF.

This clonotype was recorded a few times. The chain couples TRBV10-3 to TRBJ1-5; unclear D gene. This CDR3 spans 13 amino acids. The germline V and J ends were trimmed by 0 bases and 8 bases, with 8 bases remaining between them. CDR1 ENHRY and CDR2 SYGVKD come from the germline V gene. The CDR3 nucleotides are TGTGCCATCAGTGAGTCGTACGGGGAGCCCCAGCATTTT. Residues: CAISESYGEPQHF.

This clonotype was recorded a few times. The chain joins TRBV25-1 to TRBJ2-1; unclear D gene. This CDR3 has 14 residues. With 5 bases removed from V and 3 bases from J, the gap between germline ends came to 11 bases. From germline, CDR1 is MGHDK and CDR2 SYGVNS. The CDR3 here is CASSRAGIYNEQFF. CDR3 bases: TGTGCCAGCAGTCGGGCCGGCATCTACAATGAGCAGTTCTTC.

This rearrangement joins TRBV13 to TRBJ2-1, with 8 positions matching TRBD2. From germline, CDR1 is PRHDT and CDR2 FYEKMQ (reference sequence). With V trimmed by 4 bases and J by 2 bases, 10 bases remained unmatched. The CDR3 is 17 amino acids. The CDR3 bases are TGTGCCAGCAGCTCGCTTACTAGCGGTGACGCCTACAATGAGCAGTTCTTC. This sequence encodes CASSSLTSGDAYNEQFF.

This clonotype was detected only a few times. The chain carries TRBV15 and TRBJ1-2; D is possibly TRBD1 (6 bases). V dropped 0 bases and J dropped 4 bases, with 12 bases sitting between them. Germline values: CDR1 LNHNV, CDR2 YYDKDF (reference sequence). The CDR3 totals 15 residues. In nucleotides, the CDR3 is TGTGCCACCAGCAGAGACGGGGGGGCTATCTATGGCTACACCTTC. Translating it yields CATSRDGGAIYGYTF.

The CDR3 nucleotides read TGTGCCATCAATTCAGAGATCTCCTATGGCTACACCTTC. Protein: CAINSEISYGYTF. The chain recombines TRBV10-3 with TRBJ1-2; D remains ambiguous. The V end lost 7 bases, the J end lost 4 bases, and 13 bases lay between the germline ends. Germline assignment: CDR1 ENHRY and CDR2 SYGVKD. The CDR3 runs to 13 residues.

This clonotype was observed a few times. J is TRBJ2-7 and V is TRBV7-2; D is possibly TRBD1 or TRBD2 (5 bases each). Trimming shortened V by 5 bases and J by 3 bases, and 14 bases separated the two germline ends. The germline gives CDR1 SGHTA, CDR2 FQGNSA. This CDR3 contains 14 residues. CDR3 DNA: TGTGCCAGCAGCCCCCCGGGACCTTACTACGAGCAGTACTTC. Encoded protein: CASSPPGPYYEQYF.

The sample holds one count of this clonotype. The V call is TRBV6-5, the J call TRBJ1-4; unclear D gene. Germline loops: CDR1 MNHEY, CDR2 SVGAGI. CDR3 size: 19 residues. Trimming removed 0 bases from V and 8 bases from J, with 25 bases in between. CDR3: CASSYSMIPYTNGGEKLFF. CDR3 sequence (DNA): TGTGCCAGCAGTTACTCGATGATCCCTTACACAAACGGTGGGGAAAAACTGTTTTTT.

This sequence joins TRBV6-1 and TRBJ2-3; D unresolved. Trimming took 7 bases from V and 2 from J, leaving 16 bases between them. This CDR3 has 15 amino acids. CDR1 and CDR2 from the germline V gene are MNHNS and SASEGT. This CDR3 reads CASKGRRPFTDTQYF. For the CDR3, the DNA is TGTGCCAGCAAGGGTCGGCGGCCTTTCACAGATACGCAGTATTTT.

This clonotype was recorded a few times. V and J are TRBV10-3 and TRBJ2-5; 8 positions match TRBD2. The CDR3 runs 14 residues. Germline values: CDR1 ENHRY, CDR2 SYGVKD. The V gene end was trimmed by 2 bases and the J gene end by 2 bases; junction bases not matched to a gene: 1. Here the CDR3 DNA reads TGTGCCATCAGTGAGGGACTAGCTCAAGAGACCCAGTACTTC. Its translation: CAISEGLAQETQYF.

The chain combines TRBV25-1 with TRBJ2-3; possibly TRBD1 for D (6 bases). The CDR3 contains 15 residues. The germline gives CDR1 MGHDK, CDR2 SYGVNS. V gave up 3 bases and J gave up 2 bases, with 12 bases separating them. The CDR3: CASSDPDRNTDTQYF. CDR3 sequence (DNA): TGTGCCAGCAGTGATCCCGACAGGAACACAGATACGCAGTATTTT.

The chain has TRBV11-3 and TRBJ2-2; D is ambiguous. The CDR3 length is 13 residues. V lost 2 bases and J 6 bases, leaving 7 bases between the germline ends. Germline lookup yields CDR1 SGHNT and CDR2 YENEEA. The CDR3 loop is CASSLKIPGELFF. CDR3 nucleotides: TGTGCCAGCAGCTTAAAAATTCCCGGGGAGCTGTTTTTT.

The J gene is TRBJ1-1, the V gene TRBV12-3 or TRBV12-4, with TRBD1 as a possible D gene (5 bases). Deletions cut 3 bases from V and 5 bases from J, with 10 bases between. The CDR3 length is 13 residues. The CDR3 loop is CASSLQEGTEAFF. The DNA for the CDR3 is TGTGCCAGCAGTTTGCAGGAGGGGACTGAAGCTTTCTTT.

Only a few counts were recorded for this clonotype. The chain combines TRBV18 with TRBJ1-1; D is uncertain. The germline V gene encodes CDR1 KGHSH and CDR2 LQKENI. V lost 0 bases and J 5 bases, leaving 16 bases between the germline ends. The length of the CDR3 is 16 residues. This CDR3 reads CASSPPGWALGTEAFF. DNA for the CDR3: TGTGCCAGCTCACCACCAGGGTGGGCCCTAGGGACTGAAGCTTTCTTT. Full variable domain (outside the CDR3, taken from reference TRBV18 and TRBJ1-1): NAGVMQNPRHLVRRRGQEARLRCSPMKGHSHVYWYRQLPEEGLKFMVYLQKENIIDESGMPKERFSAEFPKEGPSILRIQQVVRGDSAAYFCASSPPGWALGTEAFFGQGTRLTVV.